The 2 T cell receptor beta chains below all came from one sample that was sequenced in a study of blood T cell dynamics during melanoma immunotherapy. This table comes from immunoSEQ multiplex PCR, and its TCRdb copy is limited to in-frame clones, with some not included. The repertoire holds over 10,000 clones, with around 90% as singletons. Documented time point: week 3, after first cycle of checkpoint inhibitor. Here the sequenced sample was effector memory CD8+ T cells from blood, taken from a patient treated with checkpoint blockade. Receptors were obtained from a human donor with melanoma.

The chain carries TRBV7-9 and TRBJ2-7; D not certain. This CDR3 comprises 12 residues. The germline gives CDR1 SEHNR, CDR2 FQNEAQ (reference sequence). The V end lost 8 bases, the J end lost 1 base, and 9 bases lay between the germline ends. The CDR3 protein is CASHSSSYEQYF. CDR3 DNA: TGTGCCAGCCATTCTTCTTCCTACGAGCAGTACTTC.

This CDR3 reads CASRFRDSPDTQYF. Here the CDR3 DNA reads TGTGCCAGCAGGTTCCGGGACAGCCCAGATACGCAGTATTTT. J is TRBJ2-3 and V is TRBV5-6; TRBD1 aligns across 7 bases. CDR3 length: 14 amino acids. V shed 5 bases and J 4 bases; nucleotides not matched to a gene: 7. In germline, CDR1 is SGHDT, CDR2 YYEEEE.